The source of this T cell receptor beta chain is a study of blood T cell repertoires in COVID-19. The CDR3 totals 13 residues. V lost 1 base to trimming and J lost 2 bases, with 5 bases between them. Germline V gene data show CDR1 as SGHVS and CDR2 as FQNEAQ. Some clones are missing from TCRdb's copy, which holds only in-frame ones; the method was immunoSEQ multiplex PCR. The table lists under 250,000 clones, roughly 80% of them singletons. This sequence was found in a woman in her sixties or seventies with acute or convalescent COVID-19. Sample: peripheral blood. The chain recombines TRBV7-8 with TRBJ2-5; no definite D call. The CDR3 nucleotides are TGTGCCAGCAGCTTAGACAGACAAGAGACCCAGTACTTC. Its protein is CASSLDRQETQYF. Using reference TRBV7-8 and TRBJ2-5 for the parts outside the CDR3, the full variable domain is GAGVSQSPRYKVAKRGQDVALRCDPISGHVSLFWYQQALGQGPEFLTYFQNEAQLDKSGLPSDRFFAERPEGSVSTLKIQRTQQEDSAVYLCASSLDRQETQYFGPGTRLLVL.